Below are 3 T cell receptor beta chains sequenced from a single sample in a study of Ad26.COV2.S vaccination and SARS-CoV-2 variants. Some clones are missing from TCRdb's copy, which holds only in-frame ones; the method was immunoSEQ multiplex PCR. The sample lists approximately 420,000 clones, around 87% occurring once. Treatment reported: roughly 18 received Ad26.COV2.S at low or high dose, single or two shots; 5 received placebo; per-sample allocation not given. Specimens were obtained on day 63 following the first vaccine or placebo injection. This specimen consisted of peripheral blood, obtained in a trial of Ad26.COV2.S vaccine versus placebo. These receptor sequences come from a person between 18 and 60 years old who received the Ad26.COV2.S COVID-19 vaccine or a placebo.

In this sample, this clone turned up once. V is TRBV5-1 and J is TRBJ2-5, with D tentatively TRBD1 or TRBD2 (5 bases each). Germline CDR1 and CDR2: SGHRS and YFSETQ. The CDR3 consists of 15 residues. Between the trimmed V and J ends, which lost 0 bases and 3 bases, there was a span of 12 bases. CDR3 DNA: TGCGCCAGCAGCTTGGAAGGGACGGTTGAAGAGACCCAGTACTTC. This translates into CASSLEGTVEETQYF.

The chain recombines TRBV10-2 with TRBJ2-2; TRBD1 agrees at 9 bases. Germline CDR1 is WSHSY and CDR2 is SAAADI. The trim removed 5 bases at V and 4 bases at J, leaving 8 bases unmatched. This CDR3 contains 16 residues. The chain's CDR3 is CASSQSYRGPTGELFF. The CDR3 DNA reads TGCGCCAGCAGTCAATCTTACAGGGGGCCCACCGGGGAGCTGTTTTTT.

The chain uses TRBV6-5 and TRBJ1-2; D is uncertain. Germline CDR1 reads MNHEY; CDR2 reads SVGAGI. CDR3 length: 14 amino acids. Trimming took 0 bases from V and 4 from J, leaving 9 bases between them. In DNA, the CDR3 is TGTGCCAGCAGTTACTCGAGAGGGTTCTATGGCTACACCTTC. Translation: CASSYSRGFYGYTF.